The entry that follows covers one T cell receptor (beta chain) sequence. Germline lookup yields CDR1 MGHRA and CDR2 YSYEKL. V lost 6 bases to trimming and J lost 3 bases; unmatched junction nucleotides: 9. This CDR3 has 16 amino acids. The record originates from a study of blood T cells in healthy people across ages. Combining a sample-barcoded 5' primer with a J-beta primer mix, a second PCR ran for 7 to 11 cycles. MiXCR was run by TCRdb on the 5' RACE reads, yielding one entry per CDR3 protein. The table has 1.8 million or so distinct CDR3 sequences, about 39% seen once; the top ten hold roughly 23%.

This sequence was found in a human donor in good health. Sequenced: blood. The V gene is TRBV4-1, the J gene TRBJ2-4; 9 bases align to TRBD2. CDR3 protein: CASRGAGGLVKNIQYF. The CDR3 region has the DNA TGCGCCAGCAGGGGAGCGGGGGGATTGGTCAAAAACATTCAGTACTTC.